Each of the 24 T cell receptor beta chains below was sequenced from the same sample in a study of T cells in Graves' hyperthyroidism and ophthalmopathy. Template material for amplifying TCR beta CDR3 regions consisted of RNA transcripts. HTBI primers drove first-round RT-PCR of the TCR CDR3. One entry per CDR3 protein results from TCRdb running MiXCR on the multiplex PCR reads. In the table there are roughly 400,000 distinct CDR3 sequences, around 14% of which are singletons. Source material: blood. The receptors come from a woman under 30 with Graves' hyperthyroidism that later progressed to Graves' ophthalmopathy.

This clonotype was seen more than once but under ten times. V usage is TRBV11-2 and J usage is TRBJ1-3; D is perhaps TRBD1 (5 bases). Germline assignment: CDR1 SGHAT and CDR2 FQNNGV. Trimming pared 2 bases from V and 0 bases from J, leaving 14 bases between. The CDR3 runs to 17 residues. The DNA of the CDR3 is TGTGCCAGCAGCTTACGAGGTGACAGTCTCTCTGGAAACACCATATATTTT. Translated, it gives CASSLRGDSLSGNTIYF.

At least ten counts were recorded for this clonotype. This CDR3 is CSAREYRVKVFGYTF. The CDR3 bases are TGCAGTGCTAGAGAATACCGCGTTAAGGTGTTTGGCTACACCTTC. J is TRBJ1-2 and V is TRBV20-1; the D is unclear. The CDR3 contains 15 residues. Germline V CDR1 and CDR2: DFQATT, SNEGSKA (reference sequence). Trimming stripped 0 bases from V and 7 bases from J, with 18 bases between.

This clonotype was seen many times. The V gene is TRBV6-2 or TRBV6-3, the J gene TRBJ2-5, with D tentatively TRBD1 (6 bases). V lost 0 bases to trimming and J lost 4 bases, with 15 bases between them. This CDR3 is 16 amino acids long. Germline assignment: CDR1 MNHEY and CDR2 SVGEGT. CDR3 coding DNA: TGTGCCAGCAGTTACTCTGCCGAGGGGACATTAGAGACCCAGTACTTC. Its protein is CASSYSAEGTLETQYF.

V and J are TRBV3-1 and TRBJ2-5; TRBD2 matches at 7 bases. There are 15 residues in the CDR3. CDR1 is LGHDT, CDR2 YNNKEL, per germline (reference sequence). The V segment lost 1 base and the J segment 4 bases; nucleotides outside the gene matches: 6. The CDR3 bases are TGTGCCAGCAGCCAAGTTGCGGGGGTTGGAGAGACCCAGTACTTC. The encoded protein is CASSQVAGVGETQYF.

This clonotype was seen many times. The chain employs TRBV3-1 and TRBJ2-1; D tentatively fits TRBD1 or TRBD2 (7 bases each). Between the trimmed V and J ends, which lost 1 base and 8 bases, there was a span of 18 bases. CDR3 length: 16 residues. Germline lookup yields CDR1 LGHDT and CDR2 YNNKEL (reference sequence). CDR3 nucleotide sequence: TGTGCCAGCAGCCAAGCAGGGGAGGGGGCAATTGATGAGCAGTTCTTC. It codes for CASSQAGEGAIDEQFF.

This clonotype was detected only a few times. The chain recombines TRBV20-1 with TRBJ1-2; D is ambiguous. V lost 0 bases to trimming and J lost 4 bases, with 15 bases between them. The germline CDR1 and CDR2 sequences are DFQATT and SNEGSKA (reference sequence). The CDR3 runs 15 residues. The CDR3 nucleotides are TGCAGTGCTAGAGATCATTGGGTTCTGGGCTATGGCTACACCTTC. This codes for CSARDHWVLGYGYTF.

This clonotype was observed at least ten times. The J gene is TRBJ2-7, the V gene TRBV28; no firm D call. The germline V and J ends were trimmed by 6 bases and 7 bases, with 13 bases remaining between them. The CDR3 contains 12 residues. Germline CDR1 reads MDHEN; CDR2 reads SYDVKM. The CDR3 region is CASRGVVREQYF. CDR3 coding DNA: TGTGCCAGCAGGGGCGTGGTCCGAGAGCAGTACTTC.

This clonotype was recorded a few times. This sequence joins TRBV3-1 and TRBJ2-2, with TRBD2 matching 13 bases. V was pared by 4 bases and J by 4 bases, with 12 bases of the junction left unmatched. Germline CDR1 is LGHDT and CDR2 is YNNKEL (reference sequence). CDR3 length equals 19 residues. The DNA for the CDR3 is TGTGCCAGCAGCCCTGGGATCAGGGGACTAGCGGGGTTCACCGGGGAGCTGTTTTTT. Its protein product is CASSPGIRGLAGFTGELFF.

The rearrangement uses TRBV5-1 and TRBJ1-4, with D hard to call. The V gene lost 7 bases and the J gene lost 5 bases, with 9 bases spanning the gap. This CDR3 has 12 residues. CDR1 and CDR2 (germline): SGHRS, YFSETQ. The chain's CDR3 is CASGGPNEKLFF. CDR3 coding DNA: TGCGCCAGCGGAGGTCCGAATGAAAAACTGTTTTTT.

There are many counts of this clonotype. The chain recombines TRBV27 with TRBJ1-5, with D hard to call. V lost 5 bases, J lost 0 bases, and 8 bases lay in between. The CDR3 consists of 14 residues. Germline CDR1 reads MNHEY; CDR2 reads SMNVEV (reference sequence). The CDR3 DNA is TGTGCCAGCAGTCCTAGATATAGCAATCAGCCCCAGCATTTT. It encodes CASSPRYSNQPQHF.

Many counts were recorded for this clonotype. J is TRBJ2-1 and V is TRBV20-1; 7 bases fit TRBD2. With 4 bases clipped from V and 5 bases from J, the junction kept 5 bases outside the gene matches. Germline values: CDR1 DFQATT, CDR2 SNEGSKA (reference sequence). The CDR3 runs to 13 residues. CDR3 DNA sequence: TGCAGTGCTACGGGGAGGGCCAACAATGAGCAGTTCTTC. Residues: CSATGRANNEQFF.

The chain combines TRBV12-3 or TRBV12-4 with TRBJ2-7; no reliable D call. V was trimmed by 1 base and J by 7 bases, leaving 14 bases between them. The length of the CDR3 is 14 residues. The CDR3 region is CASSLGAAPWEQYF. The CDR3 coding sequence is TGTGCCAGCAGTTTAGGGGCTGCTCCCTGGGAGCAGTACTTC.

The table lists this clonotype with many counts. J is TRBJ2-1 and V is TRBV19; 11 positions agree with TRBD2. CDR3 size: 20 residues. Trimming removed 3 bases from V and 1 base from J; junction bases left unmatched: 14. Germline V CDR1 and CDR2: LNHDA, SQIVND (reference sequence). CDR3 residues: CASSIRAHGTSGRSYNEQFF. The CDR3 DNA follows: TGTGCCAGTAGTATTCGCGCTCACGGGACTAGCGGTAGGTCCTACAATGAGCAGTTCTTC. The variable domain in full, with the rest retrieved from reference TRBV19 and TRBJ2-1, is DGGITQSPKYLFRKEGQNVTLSCEQNLNHDAMYWYRQDPGQGLRLIYYSQIVNDFQKGDIAEGYSVSREKKESFPLTVTSAQKNPTAFYLCASSIRAHGTSGRSYNEQFFGPGTRLTVL.

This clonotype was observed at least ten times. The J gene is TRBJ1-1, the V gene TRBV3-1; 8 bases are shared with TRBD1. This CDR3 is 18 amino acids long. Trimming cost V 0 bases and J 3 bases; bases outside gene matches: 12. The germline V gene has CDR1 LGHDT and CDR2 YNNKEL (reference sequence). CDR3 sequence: CASSQEGWQGASDTEAFF. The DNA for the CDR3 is TGTGCCAGCAGCCAAGAAGGATGGCAGGGGGCGAGTGACACTGAAGCTTTCTTT.

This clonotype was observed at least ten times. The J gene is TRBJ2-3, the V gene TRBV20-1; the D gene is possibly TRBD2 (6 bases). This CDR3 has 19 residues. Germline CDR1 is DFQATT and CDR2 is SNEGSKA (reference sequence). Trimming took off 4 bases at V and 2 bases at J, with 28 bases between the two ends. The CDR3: CSATTSESEIKIFTDTQYF. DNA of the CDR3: TGCAGTGCTACGACTAGTGAATCGGAGATAAAGATCTTCACAGATACGCAGTATTTT.

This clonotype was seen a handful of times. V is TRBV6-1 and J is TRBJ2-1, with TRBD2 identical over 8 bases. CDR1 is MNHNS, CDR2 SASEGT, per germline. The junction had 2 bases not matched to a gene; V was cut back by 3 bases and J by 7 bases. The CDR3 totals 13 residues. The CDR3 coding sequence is TGTGCCAGCAGTGACGGGGGGGAGAATGAGCAGTTCTTC. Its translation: CASSDGGENEQFF.

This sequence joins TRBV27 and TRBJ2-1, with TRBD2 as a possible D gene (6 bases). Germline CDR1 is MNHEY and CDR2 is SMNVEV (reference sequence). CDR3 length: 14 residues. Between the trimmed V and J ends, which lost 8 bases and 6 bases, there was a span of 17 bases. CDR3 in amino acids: CASWAGLGSNEQFF. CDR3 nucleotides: TGTGCCAGCTGGGCGGGGCTGGGGTCCAATGAGCAGTTCTTC.

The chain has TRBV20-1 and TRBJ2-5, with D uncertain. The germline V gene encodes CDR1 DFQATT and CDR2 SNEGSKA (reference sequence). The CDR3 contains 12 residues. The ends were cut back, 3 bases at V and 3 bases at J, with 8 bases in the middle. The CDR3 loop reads CSARTRKETQYF. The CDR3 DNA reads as TGCAGTGCTAGGACAAGGAAAGAGACCCAGTACTTC.

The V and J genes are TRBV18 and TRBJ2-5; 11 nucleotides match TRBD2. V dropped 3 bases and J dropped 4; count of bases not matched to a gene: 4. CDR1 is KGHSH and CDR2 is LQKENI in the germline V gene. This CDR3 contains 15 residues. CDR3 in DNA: TGTGCCAGCTCACCGACAGGACTAGCGGGAGAGACCCAGTACTTC. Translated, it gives CASSPTGLAGETQYF.

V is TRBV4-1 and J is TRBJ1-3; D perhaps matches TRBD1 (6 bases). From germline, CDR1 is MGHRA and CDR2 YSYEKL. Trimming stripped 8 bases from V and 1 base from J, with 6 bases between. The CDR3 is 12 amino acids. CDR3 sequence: CASQGSGNTIYF. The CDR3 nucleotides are TGCGCCAGCCAGGGGTCTGGAAACACCATATATTTT.

The CDR3 is CASGNTGGNTDTQYF. The CDR3 DNA follows: TGTGCCAGCGGTAACACGGGAGGAAACACAGATACGCAGTATTTT. The chain joins TRBV7-9 to TRBJ2-3, with 7 bases fitting TRBD2. The CDR3 contains 15 residues. Trimming cost V 8 bases and J 2 bases; bases outside gene matches: 10. The germline V gene has CDR1 SEHNR and CDR2 FQNEAQ (reference sequence).

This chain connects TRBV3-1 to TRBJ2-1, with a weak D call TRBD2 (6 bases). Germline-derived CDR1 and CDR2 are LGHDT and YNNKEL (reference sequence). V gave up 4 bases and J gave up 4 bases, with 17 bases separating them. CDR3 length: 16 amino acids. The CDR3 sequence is CASSPGGGEIYNEQFF. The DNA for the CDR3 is TGTGCCAGCAGCCCCGGGGGTGGGGAAATTTACAATGAGCAGTTCTTC.

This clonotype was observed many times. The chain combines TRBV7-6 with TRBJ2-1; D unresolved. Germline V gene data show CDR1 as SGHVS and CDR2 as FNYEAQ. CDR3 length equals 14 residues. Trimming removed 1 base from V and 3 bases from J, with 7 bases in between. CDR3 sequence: CASSLEDDYNEQFF. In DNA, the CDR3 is TGTGCCAGCAGCTTAGAGGACGACTACAATGAGCAGTTCTTC.

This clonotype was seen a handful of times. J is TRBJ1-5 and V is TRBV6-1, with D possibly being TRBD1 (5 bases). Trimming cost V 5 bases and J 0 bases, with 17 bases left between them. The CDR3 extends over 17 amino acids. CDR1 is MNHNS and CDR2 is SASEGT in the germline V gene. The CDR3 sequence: CASSPWRQYYSNQPQHF. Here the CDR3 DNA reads TGTGCCAGCAGTCCCTGGCGACAGTATTATAGCAATCAGCCCCAGCATTTT.